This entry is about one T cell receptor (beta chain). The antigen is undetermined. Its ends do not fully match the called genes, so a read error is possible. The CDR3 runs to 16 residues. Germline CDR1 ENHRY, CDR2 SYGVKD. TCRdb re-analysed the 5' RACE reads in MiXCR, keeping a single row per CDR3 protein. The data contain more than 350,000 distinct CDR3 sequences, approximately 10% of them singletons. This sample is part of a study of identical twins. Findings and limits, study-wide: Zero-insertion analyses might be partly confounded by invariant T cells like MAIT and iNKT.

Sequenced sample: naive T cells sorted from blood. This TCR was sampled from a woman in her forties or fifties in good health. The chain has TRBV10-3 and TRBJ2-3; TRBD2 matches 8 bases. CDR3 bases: TGTGCCATCAGACGGGAGGGCCGGACTTTCACAGATACGCAGAATTTT. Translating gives CAIRREGRTFTDTQNF.